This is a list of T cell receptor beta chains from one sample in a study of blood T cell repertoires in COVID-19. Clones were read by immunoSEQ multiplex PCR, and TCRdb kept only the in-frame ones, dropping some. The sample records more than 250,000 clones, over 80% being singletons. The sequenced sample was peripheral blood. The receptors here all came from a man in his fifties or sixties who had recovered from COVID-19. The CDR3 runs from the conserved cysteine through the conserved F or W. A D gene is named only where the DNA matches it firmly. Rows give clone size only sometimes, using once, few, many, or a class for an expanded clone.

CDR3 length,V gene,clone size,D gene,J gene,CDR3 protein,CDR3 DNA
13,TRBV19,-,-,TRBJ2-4,CASSILGVNIQYF,TGTGCCAGTAGTATCCTAGGAGTAAACATTCAGTACTTC
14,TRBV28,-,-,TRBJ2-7,CASSLGRVAYEQYF,TGTGCCAGCAGTTTGGGCAGGGTAGCCTACGAGCAGTACTTC
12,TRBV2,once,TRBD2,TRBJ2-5,CASQAGAGTQYF,TGTGCCAGTCAGGCGGGAGCAGGGACCCAGTACTTC
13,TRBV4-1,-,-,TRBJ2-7,CASSRSPSSEQYF,TGCGCCAGCAGCCGTTCCCCGTCTTCGGAGCAGTACTTC
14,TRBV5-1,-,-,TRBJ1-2,CASSPNPGAPGYTF,TGCGCCAGCAGCCCGAACCCGGGAGCTCCTGGCTACACCTTC
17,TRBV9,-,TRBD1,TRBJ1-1,CASSPRQGRRGNTEAFF,TGTGCCAGCAGCCCTCGACAGGGGAGGAGGGGGAACACTGAAGCTTTCTTT
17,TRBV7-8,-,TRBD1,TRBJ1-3,CASSLGAQGAQGNTIYF,TGTGCCAGCAGCTTAGGGGCCCAGGGGGCGCAGGGAAACACCATATATTTT
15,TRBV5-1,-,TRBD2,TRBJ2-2,CASSLSGRAVGELFF,TGCGCCAGCAGCCTTAGCGGGAGGGCAGTCGGGGAGCTGTTTTTT
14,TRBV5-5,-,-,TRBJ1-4,CASSRGELNEKLFF,TGTGCCAGCAGCCGCGGGGAGCTTAATGAAAAACTGTTTTTT
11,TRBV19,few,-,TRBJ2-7,CASSEGIGQYF,TGTGCCAGTAGTGAGGGAATCGGGCAGTACTTC
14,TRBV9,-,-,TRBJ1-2,CASSVETGPYGYTF,TGTGCCAGCAGCGTAGAAACGGGTCCCTATGGCTACACCTTC
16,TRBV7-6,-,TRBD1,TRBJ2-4,CASSPGGVLAKNIQYF,TGTGCCAGCAGCCCAGGGGGTGTGTTGGCCAAAAACATTCAGTACTTC
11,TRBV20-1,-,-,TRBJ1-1,CSASDYTEAFF,TGCAGTGCTAGTGACTACACTGAAGCTTTCTTT
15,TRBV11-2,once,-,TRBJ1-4,CASSGGGLSNEKLFF,TGTGCCAGCAGCGGCGGGGGGCTCTCTAATGAAAAACTGTTTTTT
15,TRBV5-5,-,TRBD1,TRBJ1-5,CASSTGTGGNQPQHF,TGTGCCAGCAGCACGGGGACAGGGGGTAATCAGCCCCAGCATTTT
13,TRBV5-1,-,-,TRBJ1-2,CASSLEGAQGYTF,TGCGCCAGCAGCTTGGAAGGGGCACAGGGCTACACCTTC
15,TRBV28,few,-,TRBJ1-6,CASSLAQGSGSPLHF,TGTGCCAGCAGTTTAGCCCAGGGCTCAGGGTCACCCCTCCACTTT
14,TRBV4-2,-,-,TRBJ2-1,CASSLRLAYNEQFF,TGTGCCAGCAGCCTAAGGCTAGCGTACAATGAGCAGTTCTTC
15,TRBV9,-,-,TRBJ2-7,CASSVGLGPPYEQYF,TGTGCCAGCAGCGTAGGACTAGGCCCACCCTACGAGCAGTACTTC
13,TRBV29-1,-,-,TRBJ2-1,CSGGRRTRDEQFF,TGCAGCGGTGGGAGGAGGACTCGAGATGAGCAGTTCTTC
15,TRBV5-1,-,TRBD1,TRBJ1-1,CASSLWNRGNTEAFF,TGCGCCAGCAGCTTGTGGAACAGGGGGAACACTGAAGCTTTCTTT
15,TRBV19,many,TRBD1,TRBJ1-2,CASSAGQGIGYGYTF,TGTGCCAGTAGTGCGGGACAGGGGATTGGGTATGGCTACACCTTC
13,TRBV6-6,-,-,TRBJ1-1,CASSQQGKGEAFF,TGTGCCAGCAGTCAACAGGGCAAGGGTGAAGCTTTCTTT
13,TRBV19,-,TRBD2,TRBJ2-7,CASSTGRVHEQYF,TGTGCCAGTAGTACAGGGAGGGTCCACGAGCAGTACTTC
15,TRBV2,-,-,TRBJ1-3,CASIAQATSGNTIYF,TGTGCCAGCATTGCTCAGGCCACCTCTGGAAACACCATATATTTT
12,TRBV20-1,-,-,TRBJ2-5,CSASLGRETQYF,TGCAGTGCTAGTTTGGGGCGAGAGACCCAGTACTTC
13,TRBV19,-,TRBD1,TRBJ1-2,CASSTGQNYGYTF,TGTGCCAGTAGCACGGGACAGAACTATGGCTACACCTTC
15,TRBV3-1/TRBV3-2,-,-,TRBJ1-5,CASSQGDTSNQPQHF,TGTGCCAGCAGCCAAGGCGACACCAGCAATCAGCCCCAGCATTTT
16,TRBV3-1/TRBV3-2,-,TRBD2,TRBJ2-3,CASSPDIAGRTDTQYF,TGTGCCAGCAGCCCAGACATAGCGGGGCGCACAGATACGCAGTATTTT
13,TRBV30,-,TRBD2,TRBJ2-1,CAFTPSGHNEQFF,TGTGCCTTTACCCCTAGCGGCCACAATGAGCAGTTCTTC
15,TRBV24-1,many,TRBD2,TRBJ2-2,CATLQRGAVTGELFF,TGTGCCACCCTCCAGCGGGGGGCGGTTACCGGGGAGCTGTTTTTT
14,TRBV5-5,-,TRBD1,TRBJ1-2,CASSFGQDYYGYTF,TGTGCCAGCAGCTTTGGACAGGACTACTATGGCTACACCTTC
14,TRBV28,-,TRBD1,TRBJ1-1,CASSLQGLNTEAFF,TGTGCCAGCAGTCTACAGGGGTTGAACACTGAAGCTTTCTTT
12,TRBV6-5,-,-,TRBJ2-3,CASSLAGDTQYF,TGTGCCAGCAGCCTCGCGGGGGATACGCAGTATTTT
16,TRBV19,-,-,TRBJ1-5,CASSPRDRGKNQPQHF,TGTGCCAGTAGTCCCCGGGACCGGGGGAAGAATCAGCCCCAGCATTTT
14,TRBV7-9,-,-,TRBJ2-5,CASSRLVSEETQYF,TGTGCCAGCAGCCGCCTAGTCTCCGAAGAGACCCAGTACTTC
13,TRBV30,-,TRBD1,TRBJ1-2,CASRSFDRGGYTF,TGTGCCTCCCGTTCCTTCGACAGGGGAGGCTACACCTTC
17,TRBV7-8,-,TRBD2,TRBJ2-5,CASSLPLSGGAPETQYF,TGTGCCAGCAGCTTACCACTTAGCGGGGGGGCCCCTGAGACCCAGTACTTC
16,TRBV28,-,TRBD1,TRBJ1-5,CASSLWTGSGNQPQHF,TGTGCCAGCAGTTTATGGACAGGGTCGGGCAATCAGCCCCAGCATTTT
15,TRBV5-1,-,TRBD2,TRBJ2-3,CASSVAGVGTDTQYF,TGCGCCAGCAGCGTAGCGGGAGTCGGGACAGATACGCAGTATTTT
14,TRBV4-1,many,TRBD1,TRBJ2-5,CASSPGQGEETQYF,TGCGCCAGCAGCCCCGGACAGGGGGAAGAGACCCAGTACTTC
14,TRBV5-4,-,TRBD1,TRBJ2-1,CASNGQGLRNEQFF,TGTGCCAGCAACGGACAGGGCCTACGGAATGAGCAGTTCTTC
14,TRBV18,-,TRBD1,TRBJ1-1,CASSVAQGSTEAFF,TGTGCCAGCTCCGTGGCACAGGGGTCCACTGAAGCTTTCTTT
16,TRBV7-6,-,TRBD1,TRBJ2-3,CASSLRTGGNTDTQYF,TGTGCCAGCAGCTTGCGGACAGGGGGAAACACAGATACGCAGTATTTT
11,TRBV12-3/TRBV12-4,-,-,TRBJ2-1,CASTGVREQFF,TGTGCCAGCACAGGGGTGCGGGAGCAGTTCTTC
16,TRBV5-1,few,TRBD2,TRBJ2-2,CASSLRAGGDTGELFF,TGCGCCAGCAGCTTGAGGGCGGGAGGCGACACCGGGGAGCTGTTTTTT
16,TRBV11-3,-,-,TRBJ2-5,CASSGWKGLSQETQYF,TGTGCCAGCAGCGGATGGAAGGGACTCTCCCAAGAGACCCAGTACTTC